Included here is one T cell receptor beta chain sequence, with context. Antigen specificity is unknown. The record originates from a study of neoadjuvant anti-PD-1 for oral cavity cancer. Study-wide context: Most patients had three to four biweekly doses of 3 mg/kg nivolumab before resection. General study points: Higher pretreatment Treg/Th17 ratios tracked higher pretreatment blood clonality.

The assay was immunoSEQ multiplex PCR, and TCRdb's table has in-frame clones only and misses some. The table shows some 71,000 clones, with about 83% occurring only once. Analysis of PBMCs was direct, with no culture step. The CDR3 contains 15 residues. Per the germline V gene, CDR1 is SGDLS and CDR2 is YYNGEE. V dropped 3 bases and J dropped 10 bases, with 17 bases sitting between them. The rearrangement uses TRBV9 and TRBJ1-6; TRBD1 might be the D (5 bases). Sequences were derived from PBMCs, sampled before nivolumab (anti-PD-1) treatment. The sequence came from a person between 40 and 85 years old with oral cavity squamous cell carcinoma. CDR3: CASSAALGAGSPLHF. As DNA, the CDR3 is TGTGCCAGCAGCGCTGCCCTAGGGGCTGGGTCACCCCTCCACTTT.